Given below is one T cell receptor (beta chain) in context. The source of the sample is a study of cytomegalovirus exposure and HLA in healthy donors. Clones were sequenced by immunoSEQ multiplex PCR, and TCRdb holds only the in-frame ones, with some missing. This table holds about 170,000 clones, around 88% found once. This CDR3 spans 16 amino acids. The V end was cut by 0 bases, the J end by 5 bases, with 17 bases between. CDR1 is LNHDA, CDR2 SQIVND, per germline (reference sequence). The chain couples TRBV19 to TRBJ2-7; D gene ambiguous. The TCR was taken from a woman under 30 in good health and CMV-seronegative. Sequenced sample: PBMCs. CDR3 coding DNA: TGTGCCAGTAGTATAGATTTGGAGTCCTTGGTGAACGAGCAGTACTTC. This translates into CASSIDLESLVNEQYF.